This T cell receptor beta chain was recorded in a study of T cell responses to AZD1222 COVID-19 vaccine. The overall study: Pooling of second doses given at about 4 or about 12 weeks was done.

CDR1 and CDR2 (germline): SGDLS, YYNGEE. Trimming took off 0 bases at V and 3 bases at J, with 10 bases between the two ends. The CDR3 length is 16 residues. Study-wide findings and caveats: No day 14 peak samples; only post-peak repertoires were characterized. Compared with day 0, the breadth and depth of the Spike-specific TCR repertoire rose significantly after two doses of AZD1222.

Assay used: immunoSEQ multiplex PCR; TCRdb lists only in-frame clones, some missing. This sample has 66,000 or so clones, with about 90% found just once. This clone was recorded once. Its antigen remains unknown. This sequence joins TRBV9 and TRBJ2-6, with D possibly matching TRBD2 (6 bases). The source material was peripheral blood, sampled on day 0 of AZD1222 vaccination. The clonotype originates from an adult in good health. CDR3 amino acids: CASSVAAGFGANVLTF. The CDR3 DNA sequence: TGTGCCAGCAGCGTAGCTGCGGGGTTTGGGGCCAACGTCCTGACTTTC.